The 21 T cell receptor beta chains in this list originate from one sample, sequenced in a study of cytomegalovirus exposure and HLA in healthy donors. The PCR was carried out with 60 Vbeta primers and 13 Jbeta primers. Sequencing used immunoSEQ multiplex PCR; TCRdb keeps in-frame clones, though not all of them. The data show roughly 100,000 clones, 70% to 75% seen once. The sequenced material came from PBMCs. Every receptor here comes from a man aged 40-55 years in good health and CMV-seronegative.

This clone was seen just once. The chain combines TRBV5-8 with TRBJ1-5, with TRBD1 as a possible D gene (5 bases). The ends were cut back, 4 bases at V and 3 bases at J, with 14 bases in the middle. The length of the CDR3 is 15 residues. The germline V gene encodes CDR1 SGHTS and CDR2 YDEGEE. This CDR3 reads CASSRGQAVNQPQHF. Here the CDR3 DNA reads TGTGCCAGCAGCAGAGGACAAGCCGTCAATCAGCCCCAGCATTTT.

The table lists this clone with a few counts. This chain links TRBV6-5 with TRBJ1-3; no reliable D call. Trimming stripped 8 bases from V and 4 bases from J, with 9 bases between. The CDR3 is made up of 12 amino acids. Germline lookup yields CDR1 MNHEY and CDR2 SVGAGI. CDR3: CASSQTGNTIYF. The CDR3 region has the DNA TGTGCCAGCTCACAAACGGGAAACACCATATATTTT.

This chain uses TRBV27 with TRBJ2-2; tentatively, D is TRBD1 (6 bases). CDR1 MNHEY and CDR2 SMNVEV come from the germline V gene (reference sequence). This CDR3 is 15 amino acids long. V gave up 3 bases and J gave up 7 bases, with 15 bases separating them. CDR3 bases: TGTGCCAGCAGTTTTTACTGGGGGCGAAGCGGGGAGCTGTTTTTT. This codes for CASSFYWGRSGELFF.

The V gene is TRBV27, the J gene TRBJ2-7, with 11 positions matching TRBD1. Germline assignment: CDR1 MNHEY and CDR2 SMNVEV (reference sequence). V gave up 5 bases and J gave up 2 bases; unmatched junction bases: 5. This CDR3 comprises 15 residues. The CDR3 DNA reads TGTGCCAGCAGTCACGGACAGGGGGCACCCTACGAGCAGTACTTC. It encodes CASSHGQGAPYEQYF.

V usage is TRBV10-1 and J usage is TRBJ2-1; TRBD2 matches 9 bases. This CDR3 has 16 residues. Germline lookup yields CDR1 WNHNN and CDR2 SYGVQD (reference sequence). V lost 3 bases and J lost 7; bases outside the gene matches: 10. CDR3 nucleotides: TGCGCCAGCAGTGATACGCGGGCTAGCGGGAAGAATGAGCAGTTCTTC. Amino acid sequence: CASSDTRASGKNEQFF.

This clone occurred once. J is TRBJ2-7 and V is TRBV28, with D perhaps matching TRBD2 (5 bases). The V end lost 3 bases, the J end lost 1 base, and 13 bases lay between the germline ends. CDR3 length: 15 amino acids. CDR1 is MDHEN and CDR2 is SYDVKM in the germline V gene. In nucleotides, the CDR3 is TGTGCCAGCAGTTTTGAGGGTAGCAAATCCTACGAGCAGTACTTC. It codes for CASSFEGSKSYEQYF. Drawing the rest from reference TRBV28 and TRBJ2-7, the complete variable domain is DVKVTQSSRYLVKRTGEKVFLECVQDMDHENMFWYRQDPGLGLRLIYFSYDVKMKEKGDIPEGYSVSREKKERFSLILESASTNQTSMYLCASSFEGSKSYEQYFGPGTRLTVT.

This clone was counted only a few times. The gene calls are TRBV2 and TRBJ1-5; 12 nucleotides match TRBD1. Germline CDR1 and CDR2: SNHLY and FYNNEI. V lost 8 bases, J lost 6 bases, and 11 bases stayed unmatched. The CDR3 has 16 amino acids. The chain's CDR3 is CASGMGDRGRGQPQHF. CDR3 in DNA: TGTGCCAGCGGAATGGGGGACAGGGGGCGCGGTCAGCCCCAGCATTTT.

The V call is TRBV5-1, the J call TRBJ2-2; TRBD2 aligns across 8 bases. The CDR3 has 17 amino acids. CDR1 SGHRS and CDR2 YFSETQ come from the germline V gene. After removal of 6 bases from V and 0 bases from J, the junction contained 10 bases not matched to a gene. CDR3 in amino acids: CASMWNSGVSNTGELFF. The CDR3 coding sequence is TGCGCCAGCATGTGGAATAGCGGGGTTTCGAACACCGGGGAGCTGTTTTTT.

This clone was observed a few times. The V gene is TRBV7-2, the J gene TRBJ2-5; 11 bases map to TRBD2. Germline CDR1 and CDR2: SGHTA and FQGNSA. Germline trimming cut 5 bases from V and 1 base from J; bases unmatched to any gene: 6. The CDR3 spans 16 residues. CDR3 sequence: CASSLRLAGIQETQYF. The CDR3 DNA reads TGTGCCAGCAGCCTGAGACTAGCGGGGATCCAAGAGACCCAGTACTTC.

The chain combines TRBV6-5 with TRBJ1-5; possible D gene TRBD1, 6 bases. V was trimmed by 6 bases and J by 6 bases, leaving 9 bases between them. CDR1 is MNHEY and CDR2 is SVGAGI in the germline V gene. The CDR3 runs to 12 residues. CDR3: CASRQGGQPQHF. The CDR3 DNA follows: TGTGCCAGCAGACAGGGCGGTCAGCCCCAGCATTTT.

The gene calls are TRBV7-2 and TRBJ2-1; TRBD2 matches at 8 bases. Germline V gene sequence: CDR1 SGHTA, CDR2 FQGNSA. V shed 1 base, J shed 2 bases, and the junction held 4 bases outside the gene matches. The CDR3 has 16 residues. The CDR3 coding sequence is TGTGCCAGCAGCTTAGTGGGGACTAGTACCTACAATGAGCAGTTCTTC. It specifies CASSLVGTSTYNEQFF.

This clone turned up a few times. This chain uses TRBV6-1 with TRBJ2-1, with 7 positions matching TRBD2. The CDR3 is 15 amino acids. J gave up 4 bases and V 7 bases, and 10 bases lay outside the gene matches. Germline CDR1 and CDR2: MNHNS and SASEGT. CDR3 bases: TGTGCCAGCACCCCCCTAGTAGCGGGTTACAATGAGCAGTTCTTC. As protein: CASTPLVAGYNEQFF.

The chain recombines TRBV6-5 with TRBJ2-1, with TRBD1 matching 10 bases. The ends lost 4 bases at V and 6 bases at J; junction bases unmatched: 9. CDR1 is MNHEY, CDR2 SVGAGI, per germline. The CDR3 covers 16 residues. Here the CDR3 DNA reads TGTGCCAGCAGTTCTACCGGGACAGGGGCAGGCAATGAGCAGTTCTTC. Residues: CASSSTGTGAGNEQFF.

This clone was detected only once. The genes are TRBV27 and TRBJ1-5; D gene unclear. Germline CDR1 and CDR2: MNHEY and SMNVEV (reference sequence). Trimming pared 5 bases from V and 2 bases from J, leaving 13 bases between. This CDR3 region has 15 residues. For the CDR3, the DNA is TGTGCCAGCAGTCCCTTTTTTTTAGGCAATCAGCCCCAGCATTTT. Translated, it gives CASSPFFLGNQPQHF.

The chain is built from TRBV6-6 and TRBJ1-4; D perhaps matches TRBD1 (5 bases). V gave up 0 bases and J gave up 11 bases, with 10 bases separating them. The CDR3 runs 13 residues. Germline CDR1 MNHNY, CDR2 SVGAGI (reference sequence). The CDR3 DNA follows: TGTGCCAGCAGTTACTCGGTCAGGGATAAACTGTTTTTT. This sequence encodes CASSYSVRDKLFF.

The chain is built from TRBV14 and TRBJ1-1; 9 nucleotides align to TRBD1. V lost 3 bases, J lost 5 bases, and 7 bases stayed unmatched. CDR1 is SGHDN and CDR2 is FVKESK in the germline V gene. CDR3 length equals 15 residues. Here the CDR3 DNA reads TGTGCCAGCAGCCAGGGGGACAGGGAGGTTACTGAAGCTTTCTTT. It encodes CASSQGDREVTEAFF.

The chain recombines TRBV29-1 with TRBJ2-5; D ambiguous. Trimming pared 7 bases from V and 5 bases from J, leaving 20 bases between. The CDR3 length is 14 residues. CDR1 SQVTM and CDR2 ANQGSEA come from the germline V gene. The chain's CDR3 is CSAPGQDSTETQYF. DNA for the CDR3: TGCAGCGCACCAGGTCAGGATTCCACCGAGACCCAGTACTTC.

The V gene is TRBV19, the J gene TRBJ1-2, with D tentatively TRBD1 (5 bases). The CDR3 runs to 15 residues. The V gene lost 3 bases and the J gene lost 5 bases, with 16 bases spanning the gap. Germline V lookup: CDR1 LNHDA, CDR2 SQIVND (reference sequence). CDR3 region: CASSIGGERRYGYTF. The DNA of the CDR3 is TGTGCCAGTAGTATTGGAGGGGAGCGAAGGTATGGCTACACCTTC. Using reference TRBV19 and TRBJ1-2 for the parts outside the CDR3, the full variable domain is DGGITQSPKYLFRKEGQNVTLSCEQNLNHDAMYWYRQDPGQGLRLIYYSQIVNDFQKGDIAEGYSVSREKKESFPLTVTSAQKNPTAFYLCASSIGGERRYGYTFGSGTRLTVV.

The chain employs TRBV6-5 and TRBJ2-7; TRBD2 aligns across 12 bases. V dropped 2 bases and J dropped 9; count of bases not matched to a gene: 8. The CDR3 is made up of 15 amino acids. Germline CDR1 reads MNHEY; CDR2 reads SVGAGI. The CDR3 nucleotides read TGTGCCAGCAGTTACCAAGGACTAGCGGGATCCGGGCAGTACTTC. This gives the protein CASSYQGLAGSGQYF.

The V gene is TRBV4-3, the J gene TRBJ2-1; 9 bases are a match to TRBD2. Germline loops: CDR1 LGHNA, CDR2 YSLEER. The V and J ends lost 3 bases and 9 bases, in that order; junction bases with no gene match: 9. The CDR3 has 15 residues. The chain's CDR3 is CASSQDPGLAGEQFF. CDR3 nucleotides: TGCGCCAGCAGCCAGGACCCGGGACTAGCAGGTGAGCAGTTCTTC.

The chain combines TRBV6-5 with TRBJ1-1, with D hard to call. V was shortened by 2 bases and J by 0 bases, with 13 bases between the two germline ends. From germline, CDR1 is MNHEY and CDR2 SVGAGI. The CDR3 sequence is 16 residues long. CDR3: CASSYGPPGLNTEAFF. The CDR3 DNA is TGTGCCAGCAGTTACGGTCCCCCAGGCTTGAACACTGAAGCTTTCTTT.